The 26 T cell receptor beta chains reported below all come from one sample, sequenced in a study of somatic mutations in cytotoxic T cells in rheumatoid arthritis (dated by TCRdb to 2017 to 2019). The library came from the immunoSEQ multiplex PCR assay. The table was pulled from immuneACCESS by TCRdb, which kept in-frame rearrangements only. Such tables lose some clones; where checked, under half of the loss comes from unresolved V genes, and the rest has no known cause. The sample table records just under 9,500 clones; over 60% of these occur just once. Roughly 36% of the sample is in the top ten clones. Sequenced sample: CD8+ T cells sorted from blood. The receptors derive from an adult with rheumatoid arthritis.

The rearrangement joins TRBV19 to TRBJ2-7, with D perhaps TRBD1 (6 bases). Looked up from germline, CDR1 is LNHDA and CDR2 is SQIVND (reference sequence). CDR3 size: 13 residues. V was cut by 2 bases and J by 5 bases, with 10 bases left in between. In DNA form, the CDR3 reads TGTGCCAGTAGTATATCGACAGGCGACGAGCAGTACTTC. Its translation: CASSISTGDEQYF.

V is TRBV7-6 and J is TRBJ2-1; TRBD2 matches 7 bases. V gave up 5 bases and J gave up 2 bases; unmatched junction bases: 12. CDR1 is SGHVS, CDR2 FNYEAQ, per germline. There are 17 residues in the CDR3. The CDR3 bases are TGTGCCAGCAGCGAGACCCTCCCTCTAGCGGCCTACAATGAGCAGTTCTTC. Translated, it gives CASSETLPLAAYNEQFF.

The chain recombines TRBV14 with TRBJ1-4; D perhaps matches TRBD1 (6 bases). The CDR3 length is 15 residues. V was shortened by 6 bases and J by 5 bases, with 16 bases between the two germline ends. Per the germline V gene, CDR1 is SGHDN and CDR2 is FVKESK. The CDR3 DNA sequence: TGTGCCAGCAGTCGTGGGGGGCTCTCCAATGAAAAACTGTTTTTT. Protein: CASSRGGLSNEKLFF.

This chain uses TRBV2 with TRBJ1-4; D is undetermined. Germline lookup yields CDR1 SNHLY and CDR2 FYNNEI. The CDR3 runs to 15 residues. V was pared by 7 bases and J by 4 bases, with 16 bases between. The chain's CDR3 is CASKAGRPYNEKLFF. The DNA of the CDR3 is TGTGCCAGCAAGGCAGGCCGCCCCTATAATGAAAAACTGTTTTTT.

V gene TRBV6-5 combines with J gene TRBJ2-7; 9 nucleotides line up with TRBD1. In germline, CDR1 is MNHEY, CDR2 SVGAGI. The CDR3 has 15 amino acids. V trimming: 2 bases; J trimming: 4 bases; junction bases outside the gene matches: 6. CDR3 nucleotide sequence: TGTGCCAGCAGTTACACGGGACAGGGACTGTACGAGCAGTACTTC. Amino acids: CASSYTGQGLYEQYF.

The CDR3: CASRWDTQYF. For the CDR3, the DNA is TGTGCCAGCAGGTGGGATACGCAGTATTTT. This sequence joins TRBV2 and TRBJ2-3; D is unclear. Germline V gives CDR1 SNHLY, CDR2 FYNNEI. The CDR3 has 10 residues. Trimming pared 6 bases from V and 6 bases from J, leaving 4 bases between.

The gene calls are TRBV27 and TRBJ2-7, with 7 bases lining up with TRBD2. With 5 bases clipped from V and 4 bases from J, the junction kept 8 bases outside the gene matches. The length of the CDR3 is 14 residues. Germline V CDR1 and CDR2: MNHEY, SMNVEV (reference sequence). The CDR3 here is CASSALVGGYEQYF. CDR3 coding DNA: TGTGCCAGCAGTGCACTTGTGGGGGGGTACGAGCAGTACTTC.

The chain uses TRBV5-1 and TRBJ2-1; D possibly matches TRBD1 or TRBD2 (5 bases each). The germline V and J ends were trimmed by 5 bases and 8 bases, with 8 bases remaining between them. Germline-derived CDR1 and CDR2 are SGHRS and YFSETQ. The CDR3 contains 11 residues. CDR3 amino acids: CASRVGDEQFF. CDR3 sequence (DNA): TGCGCCAGCAGAGTGGGGGATGAGCAGTTCTTC.

The chain joins TRBV7-9 to TRBJ2-5, with 10 bases that match TRBD2. With V trimmed by 8 bases and J by 3 bases, 12 bases remained unmatched. Germline CDR1 and CDR2: SEHNR and FQNEAQ (reference sequence). The CDR3 loop spans 16 amino acids. The CDR3 DNA is TGTGCCAGCCGGGGATCAGCGGGGGGGCCAAAAGAGACCCAGTACTTC. This encodes CASRGSAGGPKETQYF.

This sequence joins TRBV27 and TRBJ1-2; D might be TRBD1 (6 bases). V lost 6 bases to trimming and J lost 4 bases, with 18 bases between them. The CDR3 is 15 amino acids. The V gene's germline CDR1 is MNHEY and CDR2 SMNVEV (reference sequence). The CDR3 is CASRPAGGLIYGYTF. CDR3 DNA sequence: TGTGCCAGCAGGCCGGCCGGGGGGCTAATCTATGGCTACACCTTC.

CDR3 sequence: CASSTGSGGSTDTQYF. CDR3 coding DNA: TGTGCCAGCAGTACAGGTAGCGGGGGCAGCACAGATACGCAGTATTTT. This sequence joins TRBV6-4 and TRBJ2-3; 9 nucleotides agree with TRBD2. CDR3 size: 16 residues. Germline-derived CDR1 and CDR2 are MRHNA and SNTAGT. J was trimmed by 0 bases and V by 5 bases; bases with no gene match: 6.

V gene TRBV6-6 combines with J gene TRBJ1-4; D remains ambiguous. The CDR3 is 16 residues long. Germline V gene data show CDR1 as MNHNY and CDR2 as SVGAGI (reference sequence). Trimming pared 0 bases from V and 3 bases from J, leaving 11 bases between. CDR3 coding DNA: TGTGCCAGCAGTTACTCGTCAGACGCAGCTAATGAAAAACTGTTTTTT. Translation gives CASSYSSDAANEKLFF.

The chain employs TRBV28 and TRBJ1-5; 12 bases fit TRBD1. J gave up 7 bases and V 4 bases, and 5 bases lay outside the gene matches. CDR3 size: 15 residues. Looked up from germline, CDR1 is MDHEN and CDR2 is SYDVKM. CDR3: CASSWGQGAGQPQHF. The CDR3, as DNA: TGTGCCAGCAGTTGGGGACAGGGGGCAGGACAGCCCCAGCATTTT.

This rearrangement joins TRBV5-1 to TRBJ2-7, with D possibly being TRBD1 (5 bases). Germline loops: CDR1 SGHRS, CDR2 YFSETQ. This CDR3 has 13 residues. V shed 2 bases and J shed 2 bases, with 8 bases lying between them. The CDR3 DNA is TGCGCCAGCAGCTTTGACAGTCCCTACGAGCAGTACTTC. This gives the protein CASSFDSPYEQYF.

The V gene is TRBV5-1, the J gene TRBJ2-3, with D possibly being TRBD1 or TRBD2 (5 bases each). Trimming cost V 3 bases and J 2 bases, with 16 bases left between them. Germline V gene lookup returns CDR1 SGHRS and CDR2 YFSETQ. This CDR3 has 16 amino acids. CDR3 sequence reads: CASSSYSGTPTDTQYF. In DNA form, the CDR3 reads TGCGCCAGCAGCTCCTACTCCGGGACCCCCACAGATACGCAGTATTTT.

The CDR3 sequence is CASSPLLTGAAYGYTF. The CDR3 DNA sequence: TGTGCCAGCAGCCCCCTCTTGACAGGGGCAGCCTATGGCTACACCTTC. The chain is built from TRBV27 and TRBJ1-2; 8 bases fit TRBD1. With 6 bases clipped from V and 4 bases from J, the junction kept 13 bases outside the gene matches. Looked up from germline, CDR1 is MNHEY and CDR2 is SMNVEV (reference sequence). The CDR3 is 16 residues long.

The chain joins TRBV5-6 to TRBJ2-1; D gene ambiguous. V was clipped by 3 bases and J by 9 bases, with 7 bases between them. This CDR3 comprises 11 residues. The germline V gene has CDR1 SGHDT and CDR2 YYEEEE. The CDR3: CASSYSTEQFF. The CDR3 DNA follows: TGTGCCAGCAGCTACAGTACTGAGCAGTTCTTC.

This chain links TRBV5-1 with TRBJ2-1; maybe TRBD2 (6 bases). The CDR3 is made up of 12 amino acids. In germline, CDR1 is SGHRS, CDR2 YFSETQ. For the CDR3, the DNA is TGCTCCGGACTCTCGGGAGAGAATGAGCAGTTCTTC. This encodes CSGLSGENEQFF.

This clone occurred a few times. The rearrangement links TRBV6-5 to TRBJ2-1; tentatively, D is TRBD1 or TRBD2 (5 bases each). Germline CDR1 reads MNHEY; CDR2 reads SVGAGI. V was trimmed by 1 base and J by 4 bases, leaving 14 bases between them. This CDR3 has 16 residues. The CDR3 DNA follows: TGTGCCAGCAGTTACTTTGGGGGTCCCAGTTACAATGAGCAGTTCTTC. This translates into CASSYFGGPSYNEQFF.

V gene TRBV9 combines with J gene TRBJ2-7, with TRBD1 matching 7 bases. The CDR3 runs 15 residues. Germline values: CDR1 SGDLS, CDR2 YYNGEE. V shed 3 bases, J shed 2 bases, and the junction held 8 bases outside the gene matches. The chain's CDR3 is CASSASGTATYEQYF. CDR3 sequence (DNA): TGTGCCAGCAGCGCCTCCGGGACAGCCACCTACGAGCAGTACTTC.

The genes are TRBV7-9 and TRBJ2-7; TRBD1 agrees at 7 bases. J gave up 3 bases and V 5 bases, and 4 bases lay outside the gene matches. CDR3 length: 13 amino acids. The V gene's germline CDR1 is SEHNR and CDR2 FQNEAQ (reference sequence). CDR3 protein: CASSDRAYYEQYF. CDR3 DNA: TGTGCCAGCAGCGACAGGGCTTACTACGAGCAGTACTTC.

Points on this clone: The missing conserved phenylalanine or tryptophan at the end of this CDR3 makes a read error likely. The rearrangement joins TRBV28 to TRBJ1-2; the D is unclear. In germline, CDR1 is MDHEN, CDR2 SYDVKM. Trimming shortened V by 2 bases and J by 10 bases, and 11 bases separated the two germline ends. The CDR3 loop spans 12 amino acids. The CDR3, as DNA: TGTGCCAGCAGTTTAGGTTTTACTGACTACACCCTC. It codes for CASSLGFTDYTL.

The genes are TRBV7-9 and TRBJ2-7; TRBD1 aligns across 7 bases. The CDR3 extends over 18 amino acids. Germline-derived CDR1 and CDR2 are SEHNR and FQNEAQ (reference sequence). J gave up 8 bases and V 4 bases, and 23 bases lay outside the gene matches. CDR3 in amino acids: CASSSRILLRDSRGKQYF. The CDR3 DNA reads as TGTGCCAGCAGCTCCCGTATTTTACTCCGGGACAGTCGTGGCAAGCAGTACTTC.

The gene calls are TRBV15 and TRBJ2-2; D is unresolved. The germline V and J ends were trimmed by 5 bases and 5 bases, with 9 bases remaining between them. This CDR3 contains 13 residues. CDR1 is LNHNV, CDR2 YYDKDF, per germline (reference sequence). Here the CDR3 reads CATSGKPTGELFF. The CDR3 nucleotides read TGTGCCACCAGCGGAAAACCGACCGGGGAGCTGTTTTTT. The entire variable domain, with the rest obtained from reference TRBV15 and TRBJ2-2, is as follows: DAMVIQNPRYQVTQFGKPVTLSCSQTLNHNVMYWYQQKSSQAPKLLFHYYDKDFNNEADTPDNFQSRRPNTSFCFLDIRSPGLGDTAMYLCATSGKPTGELFFGEGSRLTVL.

This clone was counted only a few times. The gene calls are TRBV19 and TRBJ2-5, with 7 bases lining up with TRBD2. The trim removed 5 bases at V and 3 bases at J, leaving 9 bases unmatched. Germline V gives CDR1 LNHDA, CDR2 SQIVND (reference sequence). CDR3 length: 15 amino acids. CDR3 loop: CASSLRTSREETQYF. The CDR3 DNA is TGTGCCAGTAGTCTCAGGACTAGTCGCGAAGAGACCCAGTACTTC.

The rearrangement uses TRBV10-3 and TRBJ2-7; no reliable D call. Germline V gene lookup returns CDR1 ENHRY and CDR2 SYGVKD. CDR3 length: 12 residues. V was trimmed by 8 bases and J by 0 bases, leaving 8 bases between them. CDR3 coding DNA: TGTGCCATCCGTGGCGGCTCCTACGAGCAGTACTTC. Translated, it gives CAIRGGSYEQYF.